The 30 T cell receptor beta chains given below trace back to one sample, sequenced in a study of blood T cell repertoires in COVID-19. Only in-frame clones appear in the TCRdb table, and some are missing; sequencing was by immunoSEQ multiplex PCR. The profile shows about 53,000 clones, approximately 80% of them singletons. The sample comprised peripheral blood. These receptors were obtained from a human donor in a cohort sampled during active COVID-19.

Comment on this clone: The junction and the germline gene differ at one end; a read error may be behind it. V usage is TRBV30 and J usage is TRBJ2-2; 8 bases line up with TRBD1. Germline V gives CDR1 GTSNPN, CDR2 SVGIG (reference sequence). The CDR3 has 14 amino acids. CDR3 sequence: CAWRQGANTGELFF. In nucleotides, the CDR3 is TGTGCCTGGAGGCAGGGGGCGAATACCGGGGAGCTGTTTTTT.

The CDR3 coding sequence is TGTGCCAGCAGCTTACCGAGTATCTCAACCCTCCACTTT. This sequence encodes CASSLPSISTLHF. This chain connects TRBV7-9 to TRBJ1-6; D unclear. Between the trimmed V and J ends, which lost 2 bases and 14 bases, there was a span of 13 bases. The CDR3 loop spans 13 amino acids. Germline values: CDR1 SEHNR, CDR2 FQNEAQ (reference sequence).

The V gene is TRBV7-9, the J gene TRBJ1-5; TRBD1 aligns across 7 bases. Germline trimming cut 5 bases from V and 4 bases from J; bases unmatched to any gene: 5. The CDR3 covers 14 residues. The germline V gene has CDR1 SEHNR and CDR2 FQNEAQ (reference sequence). The CDR3 DNA reads as TGTGCCAGCAGCCCCCCAGGGGGGAATCAGCCCCAGCATTTT. This gives the protein CASSPPGGNQPQHF.

This chain connects TRBV15 to TRBJ1-1; the D is unclear. Germline V CDR1 and CDR2: LNHNV, YYDKDF (reference sequence). The CDR3 spans 12 residues. Trimming shortened V by 5 bases and J by 1 base, and 5 bases separated the two germline ends. The CDR3 coding sequence is TGTGCCACCAGCCCCAGGAACACTGAAGCTTTCTTT. It specifies CATSPRNTEAFF. Full variable domain (missing parts from reference TRBV15 and TRBJ1-1): DAMVIQNPRYQVTQFGKPVTLSCSQTLNHNVMYWYQQKSSQAPKLLFHYYDKDFNNEADTPDNFQSRRPNTSFCFLDIRSPGLGDTAMYLCATSPRNTEAFFGQGTRLTVV.

The V call is TRBV21-1, the J call TRBJ1-1; whether TRBD1, the table's D call, matches the DNA was not checked. TRBV21-1 represents a pseudogene. The length of the CDR3 is 17 residues. CDR3 nucleotide sequence: TGTGCCAGCCCCCGCAGGGCTACAGCGTTCATGAACACTGAAGCTTTCTTT. This gives the protein CASPRRATAFMNTEAFF.

This rearrangement joins TRBV2 to TRBJ2-7, with 10 nucleotides matching TRBD2. The trim removed 8 bases at V and 2 bases at J, leaving 6 bases unmatched. This CDR3 comprises 14 residues. The germline CDR1 and CDR2 sequences are SNHLY and FYNNEI. The CDR3 is CASLGSGGAYEQYF. Here the CDR3 DNA reads TGTGCCAGCTTGGGCAGCGGGGGGGCCTACGAGCAGTACTTC.

The genes are TRBV4-1 and TRBJ2-7, with D possibly TRBD2 on 5 matching bases. V was shortened by 5 bases and J by 0 bases, with 11 bases between the two germline ends. Germline V gives CDR1 MGHRA, CDR2 YSYEKL. This CDR3 contains 14 residues. The CDR3 protein is CASSIASSSYEQYF. CDR3 bases: TGCGCCAGCAGCATAGCGAGTAGCTCCTACGAGCAGTACTTC.

V usage is TRBV6-2 or TRBV6-3 and J usage is TRBJ2-4; 8 nucleotides agree with TRBD1. Trimming took 6 bases from V and 1 from J; bases not matched to a gene: 5. This CDR3 contains 15 residues. CDR1 and CDR2 (germline): MNHEY, SVGEGT. The DNA of the CDR3 is TGTGCCAGCAGCGACCGACAGGGGGCCAAAAACATTCAGTACTTC. It translates to CASSDRQGAKNIQYF.

The rearrangement uses TRBV6-5 and TRBJ1-3; 7 bases are shared with TRBD1. Germline lookup yields CDR1 MNHEY and CDR2 SVGAGI. The V segment lost 5 bases and the J segment 7 bases; nucleotides outside the gene matches: 8. The CDR3 extends over 14 amino acids. The CDR3 region has the DNA TGTGCCAGCAGTCCGACAGGGCAAGGGAACACCATATATTTT. It is translated as CASSPTGQGNTIYF.

This clone appeared once. V gene TRBV18 combines with J gene TRBJ2-7; possibly TRBD2 for D (5 bases). Germline V gene lookup returns CDR1 KGHSH and CDR2 LQKENI. The CDR3 covers 12 residues. V was shortened by 2 bases and J by 4 bases, with 6 bases between the two germline ends. CDR3 in amino acids: CASSPGEYEQYF. The CDR3, as DNA: TGTGCCAGCTCACCAGGGGAGTACGAGCAGTACTTC. Full variable domain (remainder filled in from reference TRBV18 and TRBJ2-7): NAGVMQNPRHLVRRRGQEARLRCSPMKGHSHVYWYRQLPEEGLKFMVYLQKENIIDESGMPKERFSAEFPKEGPSILRIQQVVRGDSAAYFCASSPGEYEQYFGPGTRLTVT.

This chain connects TRBV7-9 to TRBJ2-2; D possibly corresponds to TRBD1 (5 bases). CDR1 is SEHNR, CDR2 FQNEAQ, per germline (reference sequence). V shed 5 bases and J shed 5 bases, with 15 bases lying between them. CDR3 size: 15 residues. The CDR3 DNA is TGTGCCAGCAGCGGCCGGGTCTCAGGGACCGGGGAGCTGTTTTTT. Its protein product is CASSGRVSGTGELFF.

The gene calls are TRBV6-5 and TRBJ2-6; 8 bases line up with TRBD1. The CDR3 extends over 15 amino acids. Germline CDR1 reads MNHEY; CDR2 reads SVGAGI. V shed 7 bases, J shed 4 bases, and the junction held 6 bases outside the gene matches. CDR3 loop: CASKQGADGANVLTF. The CDR3 nucleotides are TGTGCCAGCAAGCAGGGGGCGGACGGGGCCAACGTCCTGACTTTC.

The chain employs TRBV19 and TRBJ2-3, with 9 bases identical to TRBD2. V dropped 7 bases and J dropped 0; count of bases not matched to a gene: 8. Germline CDR1 LNHDA, CDR2 SQIVND (reference sequence). CDR3 length: 16 amino acids. The CDR3 sequence: CASTPGLAPSTDTQYF. Written as DNA, the CDR3 is TGTGCCAGTACCCCAGGACTAGCGCCTAGCACAGATACGCAGTATTTT.

V usage is TRBV7-3 and J usage is TRBJ2-2; TRBD1 agrees at 7 bases. Germline values: CDR1 SGHTA, CDR2 FQGTGA. Unmatched junction bases numbered 7, after V lost 5 bases and J lost 7 bases. This CDR3 is 14 amino acids long. In DNA, the CDR3 is TGTGCCAGCAGCCGAGGGGGCGCGGGCGGGGAGCTGTTTTTT. It specifies CASSRGGAGGELFF.

This rearrangement joins TRBV12-3 or TRBV12-4 to TRBJ1-4; no reliable D call. The CDR3 is 12 amino acids. V dropped 4 bases and J dropped 3 bases, with 3 bases sitting between them. CDR3 DNA sequence: TGTGCCAGCAGTTCTGCTAATGAAAAACTGTTTTTT. Translated: CASSSANEKLFF.

This clone was seen more than once but under ten times. The chain employs TRBV10-1 and TRBJ2-3, with 11 bases matching TRBD2. J gave up 5 bases and V 3 bases, and 10 bases lay outside the gene matches. The CDR3 consists of 17 residues. The germline V gene has CDR1 WNHNN and CDR2 SYGVQD (reference sequence). Written as DNA, the CDR3 is TGCGCCAGCAGTGACCCGACTAGCGGGGATTTGAGAGATACGCAGTATTTT. Protein sequence: CASSDPTSGDLRDTQYF.

V is TRBV7-3 and J is TRBJ2-5; TRBD2 aligns across 8 bases. CDR3 length: 15 residues. The J segment lost 5 bases and the V segment lost 3 bases, leaving 8 bases of the junction unmatched. Germline-derived CDR1 and CDR2 are SGHTA and FQGTGA. The CDR3 DNA follows: TGTGCCAGCAGCTTCTCGGGGGGGTTGAGGGAGACCCAGTACTTC. Translated, it gives CASSFSGGLRETQYF.

For this clone: The junction departs from the called germline gene at one end, perhaps through a read error. The chain uses TRBV13 and TRBJ1-4; 8 bases are a match to TRBD1. This CDR3 comprises 14 residues. Germline values: CDR1 PRHDT, CDR2 FYEKMQ (reference sequence). CDR3 in amino acids: CASSLGQGPRGLFF. The CDR3, as DNA: TGTGCCAGCAGCCTAGGACAGGGACCGCGCGGACTGTTTTTT. Filled out from reference TRBV13 and TRBJ1-4, the complete variable domain reads AAGVIQSPRHLIKEKRETATLKCYPIPRHDTVYWYQQGPGQDPQFLISFYEKMQSDKGSIPDRFSAQQFSDYHSELNMSSLELGDSALYFCASSLGQGPRGLFFGSGTQLSVL.

The rearrangement links TRBV4-2 to TRBJ2-3, with TRBD1 as a possible D gene (5 bases). The CDR3 is 15 residues long. The V end lost 0 bases, the J end lost 0 bases, and 7 bases lay between the germline ends. Germline V gene sequence: CDR1 LGHNA, CDR2 YNFKEQ. CDR3 amino acids: CASSQDAGSTDTQYF. CDR3 DNA sequence: TGTGCCAGCAGCCAAGATGCAGGGAGCACAGATACGCAGTATTTT.

The genes are TRBV3-1 (or the pseudogene TRBV3-2) and TRBJ1-2, with D perhaps TRBD1 (5 bases). The CDR3 length is 14 residues. Germline CDR1 reads LGHDT; CDR2 reads YNNKEL (reference sequence). V lost 1 base to trimming and J lost 3 bases, with 9 bases between them. The CDR3 DNA reads TGTGCCAGCAGCCAAGGCGGGGGGTACTATGGCTACACCTTC. It yields the protein CASSQGGGYYGYTF.

This chain links TRBV4-3 with TRBJ1-4; 7 nucleotides line up with TRBD1. The V and J ends lost 5 bases and 0 bases, in that order; junction bases with no gene match: 12. The CDR3 totals 18 residues. Looked up from germline, CDR1 is LGHNA and CDR2 is YSLEER. The CDR3 loop is CASSYTYRQGATNEKLFF. CDR3 coding DNA: TGCGCCAGCAGCTATACCTATCGGCAGGGGGCAACTAATGAAAAACTGTTTTTT.

V is TRBV24-1 and J is TRBJ2-1; TRBD1 aligns across 10 bases. Germline values: CDR1 KGHDR, CDR2 SFDVKD. The length of the CDR3 is 14 residues. With V trimmed by 7 bases and J by 7 bases, 6 bases remained unmatched. The CDR3 nucleotides are TGTGCCACCAGCCCGGGACAGGGGAGTAATGAGCAGTTCTTC. This codes for CATSPGQGSNEQFF.

The chain employs TRBV7-2 and TRBJ2-7; TRBD2 matches 12 bases. The ends lost 5 bases at V and 1 base at J; junction bases unmatched: 3. The CDR3 runs to 15 residues. Germline V gene sequence: CDR1 SGHTA, CDR2 FQGNSA. The CDR3 nucleotides read TGTGCCAGCAGCCCGACTAGCGGGGGATCCTACGAGCAGTACTTC. Amino acids: CASSPTSGGSYEQYF.

The chain links TRBV5-1 to TRBJ2-5; D is ambiguous. The CDR3 spans 12 residues. Germline CDR1 SGHRS, CDR2 YFSETQ. Trimming took 5 bases from V and 1 from J, leaving 6 bases between them. The CDR3 here is CASRWLQETQYF. CDR3 nucleotides: TGCGCCAGCAGATGGCTCCAAGAGACCCAGTACTTC.

The genes are TRBV12-5 and TRBJ2-1; no firm D call. Looked up from germline, CDR1 is LGHNT and CDR2 is FRNRAP. V was trimmed by 2 bases and J by 0 bases, leaving 8 bases between them. CDR3 length: 15 amino acids. The CDR3 sequence: CASGLSRHSYNEQFF. As DNA, the CDR3 is TGTGCTAGTGGTTTGAGCAGACACTCCTACAATGAGCAGTTCTTC.

V usage is TRBV29-1 and J usage is TRBJ2-1, with D maybe TRBD2 (6 bases). This CDR3 has 16 residues. Per the germline V gene, CDR1 is SQVTM and CDR2 is ANQGSEA. Trimming left V 1 base short and J 7 bases short, with 20 bases between. The CDR3 coding sequence is TGCAGCGTTGAAGGTGAGGCGAGGAGGGCTAGGAATGAGCAGTTCTTC. This encodes CSVEGEARRARNEQFF.

The rearrangement uses TRBV29-1 and TRBJ2-7, with 8 bases fitting TRBD1. The CDR3 contains 15 residues. V lost 0 bases to trimming and J lost 2 bases; unmatched junction nucleotides: 6. The V gene's germline CDR1 is SQVTM and CDR2 ANQGSEA. CDR3 protein: CSVEDDRGPTYEQYF. CDR3 bases: TGCAGCGTTGAAGACGACAGGGGCCCAACCTACGAGCAGTACTTC.

A few counts support this clone. The CDR3 region has the DNA TGCGCCAGCAGCCAAGATCTGGCGGGTGAGCAGTACTTC. This translates into CASSQDLAGEQYF. The J gene is TRBJ2-7, the V gene TRBV4-1; a possible D gene is TRBD2 (5 bases). The CDR3 runs to 13 residues. Germline assignment: CDR1 MGHRA and CDR2 YSYEKL. Trimming removed 0 bases at V and 7 bases at J, with 10 bases between.

The chain carries TRBV7-7 and TRBJ2-7; 7 bases line up with TRBD2. Germline CDR1 and CDR2: SSHAT and FNYEAQ (reference sequence). There are 15 residues in the CDR3. V lost 2 bases to trimming and J lost 7 bases; unmatched junction nucleotides: 11. The chain's CDR3 is CASSLSAGLYHEQYF. For the CDR3, the DNA is TGTGCCAGCAGCTTATCAGCGGGACTTTACCATGAGCAGTACTTC.

The chain employs TRBV28 and TRBJ1-5; weak D call: TRBD1 (5 bases). The CDR3 length is 15 residues. Germline V lookup: CDR1 MDHEN, CDR2 SYDVKM. V lost 7 bases and J lost 1, with 14 bases in between. The CDR3 protein is CASTDGGWSNQPQHF. The CDR3 nucleotides read TGTGCCAGCACCGACGGGGGTTGGAGCAATCAGCCCCAGCATTTT.